Shown below are 16 T cell receptor beta chains from a single sample sequenced in a study of blood T cell repertoires in COVID-19 (dated by TCRdb to 2020 to 2022). The method was the immunoSEQ multiplex PCR assay. Entries here come from immuneACCESS through TCRdb and include only in-frame sequences with V and J called. Some clones fail to appear in such tables; in the studies checked, an unresolved V gene covers under half of the shortfall, and the cause of the remainder is unknown. The sample records some 95,000 clones, approximately 86% of which are singletons. The top ten clones comprise 1% to 1.5% of the sample. Input material: peripheral blood. The receptors originated from a man aged 80 or over with active or convalescent COVID-19.

CDR3 nucleotides: TGTGCCAGCAGCAGAAACAAAGAGACCCAGTACTTC. It yields the protein CASSRNKETQYF. The chain recombines TRBV16 with TRBJ2-5, with unresolved D. V gave up 5 bases and J gave up 3 bases, with 7 bases separating them. The germline V gene has CDR1 KGHSY and CDR2 FQNENV. This CDR3 has 12 amino acids. The full variable domain, in which reference TRBV16 and TRBJ2-5 provide the parts outside the CDR3, is GEEVAQTPKHLVRGEGQKAKLYCAPIKGHSYVFWYQQVLKNEFKFLISFQNENVFDETGMPKERFSAKCLPNSPCSLEIQATKLEDSAVYFCASSRNKETQYFGPGTRLLVL.

The rearrangement links TRBV27 to TRBJ1-2; D gene uncertain. CDR3 size: 13 residues. Germline V lookup: CDR1 MNHEY, CDR2 SMNVEV (reference sequence). V lost 2 bases and J 7 bases, leaving 11 bases between the germline ends. The CDR3 sequence: CASSLRGLGGYTF. The CDR3 nucleotides read TGTGCCAGCAGTTTACGAGGGCTTGGTGGCTACACCTTC.

This clone has more than one count but fewer than ten. The chain has TRBV18 and TRBJ2-1; tentatively, D is TRBD2 (6 bases). Trimming pared 2 bases from V and 0 bases from J, leaving 8 bases between. The CDR3 contains 15 residues. Per germline, CDR1 KGHSH and CDR2 LQKENI. The CDR3: CASSPNGGSYNEQFF. For the CDR3, the DNA is TGTGCCAGCTCACCAAACGGGGGCTCCTACAATGAGCAGTTCTTC. The variable domain in full, with the rest retrieved from reference TRBV18 and TRBJ2-1, is NAGVMQNPRHLVRRRGQEARLRCSPMKGHSHVYWYRQLPEEGLKFMVYLQKENIIDESGMPKERFSAEFPKEGPSILRIQQVVRGDSAAYFCASSPNGGSYNEQFFGPGTRLTVL.

J is TRBJ1-5 and V is TRBV4-3; 12 nucleotides match TRBD1. The CDR3 runs to 20 residues. Germline assignment: CDR1 LGHNA and CDR2 YSLEER. Unmatched junction bases numbered 10, after V lost 0 bases and J lost 1 base. CDR3 coding DNA: TGCGCCAGCAGCCAAGATCGAGCTGGGACAGGGGGCGGGAGCAATCAGCCCCAGCATTTT. Translated: CASSQDRAGTGGGSNQPQHF.

This clone has just a few counts. The V gene is TRBV19, the J gene TRBJ1-2, with 7 bases aligning to TRBD1. Unmatched junction bases numbered 11, after V lost 5 bases and J lost 8 bases. CDR1 is LNHDA and CDR2 is SQIVND in the germline V gene (reference sequence). The length of the CDR3 is 14 residues. CDR3 coding DNA: TGTGCCAGTAGTCCCCGACAGGGTGTGAGAGGCTACACCTTC. This translates into CASSPRQGVRGYTF.

This chain uses TRBV28 with TRBJ1-2; no clear D. Germline values: CDR1 MDHEN, CDR2 SYDVKM. V lost 3 bases and J lost 8, with 16 bases in between. The CDR3 sequence is 14 residues long. In DNA form, the CDR3 reads TGTGCCAGCAGTTTTGGGCAAAACGCCGCGGGCTACACCTTC. This gives the protein CASSFGQNAAGYTF.

V is TRBV5-6 and J is TRBJ1-2, with TRBD1 matching 7 bases. Germline V gene sequence: CDR1 SGHDT, CDR2 YYEEEE. J was trimmed by 8 bases and V by 3 bases; bases with no gene match: 4. CDR3 length: 12 residues. The CDR3 spells CASSSGTEGYTF. CDR3 sequence (DNA): TGTGCCAGCAGCTCCGGGACAGAAGGCTACACCTTC.

This clone has only one observation. V gene TRBV5-1 combines with J gene TRBJ2-1, with D possibly matching TRBD1 (5 bases). Looked up from germline, CDR1 is SGHRS and CDR2 is YFSETQ. V shed 3 bases and J shed 4 bases, with 17 bases lying between them. This CDR3 is 16 amino acids long. DNA for the CDR3: TGCGCCAGCAGCTCAGCTCGCCAGGGCTTTTACAATGAGCAGTTCTTC. Its translation: CASSSARQGFYNEQFF.

The chain is built from TRBV5-6 and TRBJ1-5; TRBD1 might be the D (5 bases). Trimming pared 6 bases from V and 9 bases from J, leaving 16 bases between. Germline V gives CDR1 SGHDT, CDR2 YYEEEE. The CDR3 has 13 residues. This chain's CDR3 is CASNRLAGGPQHF. CDR3 bases: TGTGCCAGCAACAGGTTGGCCGGGGGGCCCCAGCATTTT.

This clone was seen a handful of times. The rearrangement uses TRBV2 and TRBJ2-2; D gene unclear. The germline gives CDR1 SNHLY, CDR2 FYNNEI. Trimming cost V 8 bases and J 0 bases, with 13 bases left between them. This CDR3 has 15 amino acids. The DNA of the CDR3 is TGTGCCAGCCGTTCTGGGCCATCGAACACCGGGGAGCTGTTTTTT. Translated, it gives CASRSGPSNTGELFF. The variable domain in full, completed from reference TRBV2 and TRBJ2-2, reads EPEVTQTPSHQVTQMGQEVILRCVPISNHLYFYWYRQILGQKVEFLVSFYNNEISEKSEIFDDQFSVERPDGSNFTLKIRSTKLEDSAMYFCASRSGPSNTGELFFGEGSRLTVL.

Here the CDR3 reads CASSLSRDNEQFF. Written as DNA, the CDR3 is TGTGCCAGTAGTCTGTCTAGAGACAATGAGCAGTTCTTC. V and J are TRBV19 and TRBJ2-1, with D unclear. The ends were cut back, 5 bases at V and 5 bases at J, with 10 bases in the middle. Germline-derived CDR1 and CDR2 are LNHDA and SQIVND (reference sequence). CDR3 length: 13 residues.

The V call is TRBV11-2, the J call TRBJ2-7, with TRBD1 as a possible D gene (6 bases). Germline CDR1 SGHAT, CDR2 FQNNGV. Trimming shortened V by 4 bases and J by 1 base, and 11 bases separated the two germline ends. The CDR3 runs 14 residues. CDR3 DNA sequence: TGTGCCAGCAGCTGGGGGCCTTCATCCTACGAGCAGTACTTC. This codes for CASSWGPSSYEQYF.

The J gene is TRBJ1-5, the V gene TRBV7-9; TRBD1 might be the D (5 bases). The CDR3 is 15 amino acids. Between the trimmed V and J ends, which lost 1 base and 10 bases, there was a span of 17 bases. Germline V gene lookup returns CDR1 SEHNR and CDR2 FQNEAQ (reference sequence). CDR3 nucleotide sequence: TGTGCCAGCAGCTTAGTGCGGGGCAATAGCGGACCCCAGCATTTT. Translation: CASSLVRGNSGPQHF.

The CDR3 nucleotides read TGTGCCAGCTCGGGACAGCAGAACACTGAAGCTTTCTTT. The encoded protein is CASSGQQNTEAFF. This chain links TRBV18 with TRBJ1-1; 7 bases align to TRBD1. This CDR3 is 13 amino acids long. The trim removed 6 bases at V and 1 base at J, leaving 2 bases unmatched. The germline V gene encodes CDR1 KGHSH and CDR2 LQKENI. Supplemented by reference TRBV18 and TRBJ1-1, the full variable domain reads NAGVMQNPRHLVRRRGQEARLRCSPMKGHSHVYWYRQLPEEGLKFMVYLQKENIIDESGMPKERFSAEFPKEGPSILRIQQVVRGDSAAYFCASSGQQNTEAFFGQGTRLTVV.

The CDR3 region is CASSIKRAGLAGTGELFF. The DNA of the CDR3 is TGTGCCAGCTCTATTAAAAGGGCGGGACTAGCGGGCACCGGGGAGCTGTTTTTT. The rearrangement links TRBV7-8 to TRBJ2-2, with 12 bases matching TRBD2. Trimming took 8 bases from V and 4 from J; bases not matched to a gene: 14. There are 18 residues in the CDR3. The germline gives CDR1 SGHVS, CDR2 FQNEAQ.

The CDR3: CSVTREGAFF. DNA for the CDR3: TGCAGCGTTACAAGAGAGGGAGCTTTCTTT. The V call is TRBV29-1, the J call TRBJ1-1; no firm D call. The CDR3 sequence is 10 residues long. Germline lookup yields CDR1 SQVTM and CDR2 ANQGSEA. The V end was cut by 5 bases, the J end by 10 bases, with 11 bases between.